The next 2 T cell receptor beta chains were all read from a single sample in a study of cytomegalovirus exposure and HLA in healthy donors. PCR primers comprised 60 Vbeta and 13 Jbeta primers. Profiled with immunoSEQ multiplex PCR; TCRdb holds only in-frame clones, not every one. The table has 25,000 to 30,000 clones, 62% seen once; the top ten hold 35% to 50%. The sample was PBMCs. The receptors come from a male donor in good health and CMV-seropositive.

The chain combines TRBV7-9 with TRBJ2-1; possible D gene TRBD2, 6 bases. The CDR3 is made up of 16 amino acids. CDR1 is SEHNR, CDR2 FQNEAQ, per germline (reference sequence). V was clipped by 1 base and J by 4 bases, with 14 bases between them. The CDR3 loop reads CASSLDRAGPYNEQFF. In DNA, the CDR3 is TGTGCCAGCAGCTTAGATAGAGCGGGTCCGTACAATGAGCAGTTCTTC. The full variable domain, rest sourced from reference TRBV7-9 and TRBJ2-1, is DTGVSQNPRHKITKRGQNVTFRCDPISEHNRLYWYRQTLGQGPEFLTYFQNEAQLEKSRLLSDRFSAERPKGSFSTLEIQRTEQGDSAMYLCASSLDRAGPYNEQFFGPGTRLTVL.

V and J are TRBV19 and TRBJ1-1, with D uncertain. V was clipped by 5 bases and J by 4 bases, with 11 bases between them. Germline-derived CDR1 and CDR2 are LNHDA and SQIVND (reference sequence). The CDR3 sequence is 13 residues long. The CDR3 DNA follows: TGTGCCAGTAGTGGGCAGATGGTCACTGAAGCTTTCTTT. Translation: CASSGQMVTEAFF.